This T cell receptor beta chain was identified in a study of regulatory T cells in long-lasting Graves disease. Study-wide context: It was over 5 years of antithyroid drugs, with positive TSH receptor antibodies, that meant persistent Graves' disease.

Time point indicated: persistent/refractory GD, antithyroid drugs over 5 years with positive TRAb. TCR sequences were obtained from RNA taken from PBMCs. Through Arm-PCR of CDR3 regions and iRepertoire HTBI primers, TCR beta libraries were built. One entry per CDR3 protein, called by TCRdb with MiXCR from the multiplex PCR reads. The sample lists about 290,000 distinct CDR3 sequences, 22% occurring once. This clonotype was counted a few times. Its antigen is undetermined. General observations from the study: Researchers examined only peripheral blood and not thyroid tissue. Persistent disease preferred TRBV28, TRBJ1-2 and TRBJ2-5. Newly diagnosed Graves' patients exceeded persistent ones in TCR diversity.

In germline, CDR1 is SGHNT, CDR2 YYREEE (reference sequence). The CDR3 is made up of 14 amino acids. The ends were cut back, 0 bases at V and 0 bases at J, with 7 bases in the middle. The sequence was collected from a female donor with Graves disease. The chain joins TRBV5-4 to TRBJ2-7, with a possible D match to TRBD1 (5 bases). The sequencing here drew on peripheral blood mononuclear cells (PBMCs), taken when the disease was refractory, from a patient treated with antithyroid drugs. The CDR3 sequence: CASSLDQGSYEQYF. CDR3 coding DNA: TGTGCCAGCAGCTTGGATCAGGGCTCCTACGAGCAGTACTTC.